A selection of T cell receptor beta chains follows, all from one sample in a study of tumor T cells in aggressive B-cell lymphoma. Only in-frame clones appear in the TCRdb table, and some are missing; sequencing was by immunoSEQ multiplex PCR. Of 2,000 to 2,500 clones in the sample, around 90% were seen once. The material sequenced was tumor tissue. The source of these receptors is an adult with diffuse large B cell lymphoma. Each CDR3 is given with its conserved first and last residue. A D gene is named only where the DNA matches it firmly. Expanded clones get a size class; other rows say once, few or many, or leave the size out.

clone size	V gene	J gene	D gene	CDR3 DNA	CDR3 protein
.	TRBV4-1	TRBJ2-1	TRBD1	TGCGCCAGCAGCCAGCCGGCAGGGGGCACTTCCAATGAGCAGTTCTTC	CASSQPAGGTSNEQFF
.	TRBV7-9	TRBJ1-5	TRBD1	TGTGCCAGCAGCCCACAGGGGGATCAGCCCCAGCATTTT	CASSPQGDQPQHF
.	TRBV7-2	TRBJ1-1	.	TGTGCCAGCAGCTTAAAGACTCGCGGGACCTGGAACACTGAAGCTTTCTTT	CASSLKTRGTWNTEAFF
.	TRBV7-9	TRBJ2-2	.	TGTGCCAGCAGCTTGACGCAGGTTAACACCGGGGAGCTGTTTTTT	CASSLTQVNTGELFF
.	TRBV7-8	TRBJ2-1	TRBD1	TGTGCCAGCAGCTTACAAGTCGGGACAGCGTTCAATGAGCAGTTCTTC	CASSLQVGTAFNEQFF
.	TRBV6-5	TRBJ2-1	TRBD2	TGTGCCAGCAGTCCGGGACTAGCGGGTGAGCAGTTCTTC	CASSPGLAGEQFF
.	TRBV7-2	TRBJ2-1	TRBD1	TGTGCCAGCAGCTTTACAGGGGGCGCCTACAATGAGCAGTTCTTC	CASSFTGGAYNEQFF
once	TRBV4-3	TRBJ2-7	TRBD1	TGCGCCAGCAGCCAAGAAAGGAGCGGGACAGGGGGCGAGCAGTACTTC	CASSQERSGTGGEQYF
.	TRBV10-2	TRBJ2-7	TRBD1	TGCGCCAGCTCCGCGAGGGGGCGGGCTACCGGATCCTACGAGCAGTACTTC	CASSARGRATGSYEQYF
.	TRBV9	TRBJ1-1	.	TGTGCCAGCAGTTTGGCAGGACATCCCGCGGAGGGGTCGGAAGCTTTCTTT	CASSLAGHPAEGSEAFF
.	TRBV7-9	TRBJ1-5	.	TGTGCCAGCGGGCCCCCGGACAGAAAGAATCAGCCCCAGCATTTT	CASGPPDRKNQPQHF
.	TRBV7-8	TRBJ2-1	.	TGTGCCAGCAGCTCGCGAGGAGTCCCTAACAATGAGCAGTTCTTC	CASSSRGVPNNEQFF
.	TRBV12-5	TRBJ1-3	TRBD1	TGTGCTAGTGGTCCCGGACAGGGTGGAAACACCATATATTTT	CASGPGQGGNTIYF
.	TRBV6-5	TRBJ1-3	TRBD1	TGTGCCAGCAGTTACTCGAGGGGGCCTAGAAACACCATATATTTT	CASSYSRGPRNTIYF
.	TRBV10-3	TRBJ1-3	.	TGTGCCATCGGCGACGGGTACTCTGGAAACACCATATATTTT	CAIGDGYSGNTIYF
once	TRBV9	TRBJ2-7	.	TGTGCCAGCAGCGTAGGAGCGTCCTACGAGCAGTACTTC	CASSVGASYEQYF
once	TRBV28	TRBJ2-5	TRBD2	TGTGCCAGCAGTTTTAGGGCGGGGACTAGCGGGAGTGAAGTGAGAGAGACCCAGTACTTC	CASSFRAGTSGSEVRETQYF
.	TRBV7-2	TRBJ2-7	.	TGTGCCAGCAGCATTAAGGGGGAAGGCTCCTACGAGCAGTACTTC	CASSIKGEGSYEQYF
.	TRBV7-2	TRBJ2-5	.	TGTGCCAGCAGCCGACGACTGGAGGGATTGGCCCAGTACTTC	CASSRRLEGLAQYF
.	TRBV18	TRBJ2-3	TRBD2	TGTGCCAGCTCACGCGTTGGCGGGAGACTCTCAGATACGCAGTATTTT	CASSRVGGRLSDTQYF
.	TRBV30	TRBJ1-6	.	TGTGCCTGGACTACTGACGGGGGAGGCTCACCCCTCCACTTT	CAWTTDGGGSPLHF
.	TRBV5-1	TRBJ2-7	TRBD2	TGCGCCAGCAGCTTGGGTAGCGGGCCTTCGGAGGAGCAGTACTTC	CASSLGSGPSEEQYF
.	TRBV28	TRBJ1-3	.	TGTGCCAGCAGTCAAACAGGACCCGCACTCGTAGCCGGAAACACCATATATTTT	CASSQTGPALVAGNTIYF
.	TRBV28	TRBJ1-4	.	TGTGCCAGCAGAGTCCCAGGGGATATTGGTGAAAAACTGTTTTTT	CASRVPGDIGEKLFF
.	TRBV2	TRBJ2-5	TRBD2	TGTGCCAGCAGTGACGGACTAGCGGGGATTAAAGAGACCCAGTACTTC	CASSDGLAGIKETQYF
.	TRBV6-5	TRBJ1-1	.	TGTGCCAGCAGTTACGAGGGTATCACTGAAGCTTTCTTT	CASSYEGITEAFF
large	TRBV10-1	TRBJ2-7	.	TGCGCCAGCAGTGAGTCCGCGGAGAACTCCTACGAGCAGTACTTC	CASSESAENSYEQYF
.	TRBV19	TRBJ2-2	TRBD2	TGTGCCAGTAGTGGACTAGCGGGAGGGTTTGCGAACACCGGGGAACTGTTTTTT	CASSGLAGGFANTGELFF
.	TRBV28	TRBJ1-2	.	TGTGCCAGCACCGACAGGCTTAACTATGGCTACACCTTC	CASTDRLNYGYTF
few	TRBV6-1	TRBJ1-2	.	TGTGCCAGCAGTGAGGCTTTAAACTATGGCTACACCTTC	CASSEALNYGYTF
.	TRBV5-1	TRBJ2-7	TRBD2	TGCGCCAGCAGCTTACACCCCATTAAAACTAGCGGGAGGGCCCCCTACGAGCAGTACTTC	CASSLHPIKTSGRAPYEQYF
.	TRBV5-1	TRBJ1-1	.	TGCGCCAGCAGCAATGGGGGGTCGACTGAAGCTTTCTTT	CASSNGGSTEAFF
.	TRBV11-2	TRBJ2-7	TRBD2	TGTGCCAGCAGCCAAGCGGGACCCTACGAGCAGTACTTC	CASSQAGPYEQYF
.	TRBV29-1	TRBJ1-1	.	TGCAGCGCATTTGTCCAGGCCTTGAACACTGAAGCTTTCTTT	CSAFVQALNTEAFF
.	TRBV27	TRBJ2-4	TRBD1	TGTGCCAGCAGTTTATTGGGGACAGGGCGGAACATTCAGTACTTC	CASSLLGTGRNIQYF
.	TRBV30	TRBJ1-1	.	TGTGCCTGGACCGGAGGTACGACTGAAGCTTTCTTT	CAWTGGTTEAFF
.	TRBV30	TRBJ2-4	.	TGTGCCTGGGGTGGCCAGGGAAGGGCCAAAAACATTCAGTACTTC	CAWGGQGRAKNIQYF
once	TRBV5-1	TRBJ1-1	.	TGCGCCAGCAGCGGGGGACCTCCGGGGGTCAACACTGAAGCTTTCTTT	CASSGGPPGVNTEAFF
.	TRBV6-1	TRBJ1-2	TRBD1	TGTGCCAGCAGCGGGACAGGGGAGGGCTATGGCTACACCTTC	CASSGTGEGYGYTF
.	TRBV28	TRBJ2-3	.	TGTGCCAGCAGTTTCTCCGGAGGAGATACGCAGTATTTT	CASSFSGGDTQYF
.	TRBV18	TRBJ1-1	TRBD1	TGTGCCAGCTCACCGACGACAGGGGGGAACACTGAAGCTTTCTTT	CASSPTTGGNTEAFF
.	TRBV19	TRBJ1-5	TRBD1	TGTGCCAGTAGTATAGACACAGGGGCGAGGTGGCAGCCCCAGCATTTT	CASSIDTGARWQPQHF
.	TRBV5-1	TRBJ2-1	TRBD2	TGCGCCAGCAGCTTGGACGTAGCGGGAAGGAATGAGCAGTTCTTC	CASSLDVAGRNEQFF
.	TRBV6-4	TRBJ2-2	.	TGTGCCAGCAGTGACTCCGCAGGGGACACCGGGGAGCTGTTTTTT	CASSDSAGDTGELFF
.	TRBV5-1	TRBJ2-1	.	TGCGCCAGCAGCCCCAGACACCTTATGGGCAATGAGCAGTTCTTC	CASSPRHLMGNEQFF